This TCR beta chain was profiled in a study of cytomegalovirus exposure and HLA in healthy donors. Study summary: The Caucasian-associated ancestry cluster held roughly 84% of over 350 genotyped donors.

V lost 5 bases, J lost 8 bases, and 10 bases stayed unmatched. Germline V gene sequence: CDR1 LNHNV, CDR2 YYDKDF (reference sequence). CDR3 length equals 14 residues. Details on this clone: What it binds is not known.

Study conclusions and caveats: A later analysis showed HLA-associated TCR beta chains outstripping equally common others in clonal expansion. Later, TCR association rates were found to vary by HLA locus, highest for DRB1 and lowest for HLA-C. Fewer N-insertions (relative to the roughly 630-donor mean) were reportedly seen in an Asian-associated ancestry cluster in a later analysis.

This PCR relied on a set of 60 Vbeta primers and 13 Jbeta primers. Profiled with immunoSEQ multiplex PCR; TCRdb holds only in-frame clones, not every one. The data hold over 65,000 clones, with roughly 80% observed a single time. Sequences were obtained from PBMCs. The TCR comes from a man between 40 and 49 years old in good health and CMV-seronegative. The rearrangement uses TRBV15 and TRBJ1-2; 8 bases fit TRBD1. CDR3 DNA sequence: TGTGCCACCAGCCCCGACAGGGGCCCCTTCGGCTACACCTTC. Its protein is CATSPDRGPFGYTF.